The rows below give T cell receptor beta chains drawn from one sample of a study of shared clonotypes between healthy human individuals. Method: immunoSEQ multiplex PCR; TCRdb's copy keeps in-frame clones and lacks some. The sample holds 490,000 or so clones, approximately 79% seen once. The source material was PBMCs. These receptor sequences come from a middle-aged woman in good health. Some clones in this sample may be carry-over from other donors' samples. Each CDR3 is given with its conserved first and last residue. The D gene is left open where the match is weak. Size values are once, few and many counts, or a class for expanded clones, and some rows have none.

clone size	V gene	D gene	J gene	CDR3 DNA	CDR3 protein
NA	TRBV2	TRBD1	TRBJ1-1	TGTGCCAGCAGGGGCGACAGGGAATGGACTGAAGCTTTCTTT	CASRGDREWTEAFF
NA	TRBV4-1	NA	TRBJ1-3	TGCGCCAGCAGCCAAGACCCCCACATGAACTCTGGAAACACCATATATTTT	CASSQDPHMNSGNTIYF
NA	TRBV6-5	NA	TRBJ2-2	TGTGCCAGCAGTTTGGCGTTGACCGGGGAGCTGTTTTTT	CASSLALTGELFF
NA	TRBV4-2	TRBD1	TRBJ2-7	TGTGCCAGCAGCCGAGTCGCGGGACAGGAGAGCTCCTACGAGCAGTACTTC	CASSRVAGQESSYEQYF
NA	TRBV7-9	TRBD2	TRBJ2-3	TGTGCCAGCAGCCCTGGACTAGCGGCGAGCACAGATACGCAGTATTTT	CASSPGLAASTDTQYF
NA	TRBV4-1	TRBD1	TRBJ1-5	TGCGCCAGCAGCCAAGAAATGGGGGGACAGGCGAAGAATCAGCCCCAGCATTTT	CASSQEMGGQAKNQPQHF
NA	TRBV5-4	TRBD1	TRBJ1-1	TGTGCCAGCAGCTTGAAAGGGGGCAACACTGAAGCTTTCTTT	CASSLKGGNTEAFF
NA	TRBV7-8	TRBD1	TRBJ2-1	TGTGCCAGCAGCCAGGACAGGGGGCGCGTCAATGAGCAGTTCTTC	CASSQDRGRVNEQFF
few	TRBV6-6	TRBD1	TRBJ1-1	TGTGCCAGCAGCCCCACAACAGGGGGCACTGAAGCTTTCTTT	CASSPTTGGTEAFF
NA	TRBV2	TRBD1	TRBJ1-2	TGTGCCAGCAGACCGGGACAGGGCTTCTCTGGCTACACCTTC	CASRPGQGFSGYTF
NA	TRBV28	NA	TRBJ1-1	TGTGCCAGCAGCCAGGACCTGGGCACTGAAGCTTTCTTT	CASSQDLGTEAFF
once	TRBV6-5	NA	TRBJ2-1	TGTGCCAGCAAACGGCACAATGAGCAGTTCTTC	CASKRHNEQFF
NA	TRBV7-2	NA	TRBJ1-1	TGTGCCAGCAGCCCTCTCAAGGCGGGGTCATGGACTGAAGCTTTCTTT	CASSPLKAGSWTEAFF
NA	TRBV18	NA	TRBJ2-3	TGTGCCAGCTCACCACTGGGATGGGAGTCGAGCACAGATACGCAGTATTTT	CASSPLGWESSTDTQYF
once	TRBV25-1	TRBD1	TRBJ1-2	TGTGCCAGCAGTGAACCCTACTCGGACAGGGCCTATGGCTACACCTTC	CASSEPYSDRAYGYTF
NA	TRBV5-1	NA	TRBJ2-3	TGCGCCAGCAGCTGGGGACCAATGGGGGCAGATACGCAGTATTTT	CASSWGPMGADTQYF
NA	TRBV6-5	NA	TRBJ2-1	TGTGCCAGCAGTTACTCGAGGAGTAATGGTGAGCAGTTCTTC	CASSYSRSNGEQFF
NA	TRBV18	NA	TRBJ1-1	TGTGCCAGCTCACCACGTCAGCCGAACACTGAAGCTTTCTTT	CASSPRQPNTEAFF
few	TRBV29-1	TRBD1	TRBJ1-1	TGCAGCGTTGATACAGGGGGCGCGGGTGAAGCTTTCTTT	CSVDTGGAGEAFF
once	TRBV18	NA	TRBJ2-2	TGTGCCAGCTCACCATACCGGGAATCTGGCACCGGGGAGCTGTTTTTT	CASSPYRESGTGELFF
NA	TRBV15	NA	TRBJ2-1	TGTGCCACCAGCAGAGATTCAGCTAGCAGACCCTACAATGAGCAGTTCTTC	CATSRDSASRPYNEQFF
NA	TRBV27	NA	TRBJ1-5	TGTGCCAGCAGTACCCGGTGGGGGGGCGCGGGCAATCAGCCCCAGCATTTT	CASSTRWGGAGNQPQHF
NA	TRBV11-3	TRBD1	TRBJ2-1	TGTGCCAGCAGCCCGACAGGGGCCGAGCAGTTCTTC	CASSPTGAEQFF